A selection of T cell receptor beta chains follows, all from one sample in a study of cytomegalovirus exposure and HLA in healthy donors. Data came from immunoSEQ multiplex PCR; TCRdb stores just in-frame clones and leaves some out. The data contain about 200,000 clones, 70% to 80% of them singletons. The sequenced sample was PBMCs. These TCRs come from a woman under 40 in good health and CMV-seronegative. The CDR3 runs from the conserved cysteine through the conserved F or W. The D gene is left open where the match is weak. Clone size is stated in some rows and not others, as once, few, many or a class when expanded.

size: .; V: TRBV5-1; J: TRBJ1-5; D: .; DNA: TGCGCCAGCAGCTTTCCCTCAGGATATCAGCCCCAGCATTTT; CDR3: CASSFPSGYQPQHF
size: .; V: TRBV19; J: TRBJ2-5; D: TRBD1; DNA: TGTGCCAGTAGTATAGGCCCCGGGACAGGGACAGAGACCCAGTACTTC; CDR3: CASSIGPGTGTETQYF
size: .; V: TRBV20-1; J: TRBJ2-4; D: TRBD1; DNA: TGCAGTGCTAGCACAGGGGACATTCAGTACTTC; CDR3: CSASTGDIQYF
size: .; V: TRBV6-5; J: TRBJ1-2; D: TRBD1; DNA: TGTGCCAGCAGTGCAGGGGGCTATGGCTACCCCTTC; CDR3: CASSAGGYGYPF
size: .; V: TRBV5-1; J: TRBJ1-1; D: .; DNA: TGCGCCAGCAGCTTGGGGAGGCCAATCCACACTGAAGCTTTCTTT; CDR3: CASSLGRPIHTEAFF
size: .; V: TRBV7-9; J: TRBJ2-2; D: .; DNA: TGTGCCAGCAGCTCCGGGTCCGGGGAGCTGTTTTTT; CDR3: CASSSGSGELFF
size: .; V: TRBV18; J: TRBJ1-2; D: .; DNA: TGTGCCAGCTCACCATCGTATGGGAGCACCTATGGCTACACCTTC; CDR3: CASSPSYGSTYGYTF
size: .; V: TRBV10-1; J: TRBJ2-3; D: TRBD2; DNA: TGCGCCAGCAGCCAGACTAGCGGGGGGCCCACAGATACGCAGTATTTT; CDR3: CASSQTSGGPTDTQYF
size: .; V: TRBV4-2; J: TRBJ1-6; D: TRBD1; DNA: TGTGCCAGCAGCCGATCATCAGGGGACAGCTCCTATAATTCACCCCTCCACTTT; CDR3: CASSRSSGDSSYNSPLHF
size: .; V: TRBV19; J: TRBJ1-1; D: .; DNA: TGTGCCAGTAGTTTATCACAGGGTTTGAACACTGAAGCTTTCTTT; CDR3: CASSLSQGLNTEAFF
size: .; V: TRBV28; J: TRBJ2-1; D: TRBD1; DNA: TGTGCCAGCAGTTCGGGCAGGGGGCTGTTTGGGAATGAGCAGTTCTTC; CDR3: CASSSGRGLFGNEQFF
size: .; V: TRBV29-1; J: TRBJ1-2; D: .; DNA: TGCAGCGACTCCAAAGGCTACACCTTC; CDR3: CSDSKGYTF
size: .; V: TRBV4-2; J: TRBJ1-6; D: .; DNA: TGTGCCAGCAGCCAAGCGCCGGGTTCCTATAATTCACCCCTCCACTTT; CDR3: CASSQAPGSYNSPLHF
size: .; V: TRBV2; J: TRBJ1-5; D: TRBD1; DNA: TGTGCCAGCAGTGAGTGGACAGGGTCTCAGCCCCAGCATTTT; CDR3: CASSEWTGSQPQHF
size: .; V: TRBV2; J: TRBJ2-3; D: .; DNA: TGTGCCAGCAGGCTACTAGTTACTAGCACAGATACGCAGTATTTT; CDR3: CASRLLVTSTDTQYF
size: .; V: TRBV6-1; J: TRBJ2-5; D: TRBD2; DNA: TGTGCCAGCAGTGAAGACCAGCGGGGGGGCGTTGAGACCCAGTACTTC; CDR3: CASSEDQRGGVETQYF
size: .; V: TRBV27; J: TRBJ2-7; D: TRBD1; DNA: TGTGCCAGCAGTTTATTAGGGACAGGGACCCCCTACGAGCAGTACTTC; CDR3: CASSLLGTGTPYEQYF
size: .; V: TRBV6-5; J: TRBJ2-1; D: TRBD2; DNA: TGTGCCAGCAGTTCCGGGACTAGCGGGATAGGATCCGGGGTCTTC; CDR3: CASSSGTSGIGSGVF
size: .; V: TRBV5-1; J: TRBJ2-5; D: .; DNA: TGCGCCAGCAGCATCTACGGACAGCTCCAAGAGACCCAGTACTTC; CDR3: CASSIYGQLQETQYF
size: .; V: TRBV2; J: TRBJ1-5; D: .; DNA: TGTGCCAGCACCGCGACAGAAAATCAGCCCCAGCATTTT; CDR3: CASTATENQPQHF
size: few; V: TRBV4-2; J: TRBJ1-2; D: .; DNA: TGTGCCAGCAGCCAAGCGGGAAGGGAGGGTTGGTTCTATGGCTACACCTTC; CDR3: CASSQAGREGWFYGYTF
size: .; V: TRBV5-1; J: TRBJ1-2; D: .; DNA: TGCGCCAGCAGCTTGATAGGAGGGGTGGCTAACTATGGCTACACCTTC; CDR3: CASSLIGGVANYGYTF
size: few; V: TRBV5-6; J: TRBJ1-4; D: .; DNA: TGTGCCAGCAGCTTGGCAGGGGAGACTTCTTGTGAAAAACTGTTTTTT; CDR3: CASSLAGETSCEKLFF
size: .; V: TRBV21-1; J: TRBJ1-2; D: .; DNA: TGTGCCAGCAGAAGAACAGGTCTTGACGGCTACACCTTC; CDR3: CASRRTGLDGYTF
size: .; V: TRBV7-6; J: TRBJ2-1; D: TRBD2; DNA: TGTGCCAGCAGCTTAGCGTTAGCGGGAGTTCACAATGAGCAGTTCTTC; CDR3: CASSLALAGVHNEQFF
size: .; V: TRBV18; J: TRBJ1-1; D: TRBD1; DNA: TGTGCCAGCTCACCACGACAGGGAGGTACTGAAGCTTTCTTT; CDR3: CASSPRQGGTEAFF
size: .; V: TRBV7-2; J: TRBJ2-7; D: .; DNA: TGTGCCAGCAGCTTAGGGCTACAGTACGAGCAGTACTTC; CDR3: CASSLGLQYEQYF
size: .; V: TRBV9; J: TRBJ2-7; D: .; DNA: TGTGCCAGCAGCGTAGGAGCTAGCCCCTACGAGCAGTACTTC; CDR3: CASSVGASPYEQYF
size: .; V: TRBV9; J: TRBJ1-2; D: .; DNA: TGTGCCAGCACTAGCCCAGGCGACGCTAACTATGGCTACACCTTC; CDR3: CASTSPGDANYGYTF
size: .; V: TRBV27; J: TRBJ2-7; D: TRBD1; DNA: TGTGCCAGCAGTCCCGGGGACAGGGGTTACGAGCAGTACTTC; CDR3: CASSPGDRGYEQYF
size: .; V: TRBV5-1; J: TRBJ1-4; D: .; DNA: TGCGCCAGCAGCTTGGGGGGGACAAATAATGAAAAACTGTTTTTT; CDR3: CASSLGGTNNEKLFF
size: few; V: TRBV6-5; J: TRBJ2-7; D: .; DNA: TGTGCCAGCAGCCCCCTCAGGGGTCTTTACGAGCAGTACTTC; CDR3: CASSPLRGLYEQYF
size: .; V: TRBV5-4; J: TRBJ2-4; D: TRBD2; DNA: TGTGCCAGCAGCTTGGGCGGGAGTGGCGGAGGGCCCAAAAACATTCAGTACTTC; CDR3: CASSLGGSGGGPKNIQYF
size: few; V: TRBV6-5; J: TRBJ1-6; D: TRBD1; DNA: TGTGCCAGCAGACCCCTCGACAGGGGAAATTCACCCCTCCACTTT; CDR3: CASRPLDRGNSPLHF
size: .; V: TRBV18; J: TRBJ2-5; D: TRBD2; DNA: TGTGCCAGCTCACGGCAACGCGGACTAGCAAAAGAGACCCAGTACTTC; CDR3: CASSRQRGLAKETQYF
size: .; V: TRBV5-1; J: TRBJ1-2; D: .; DNA: TGCGCCAGCAGCTTGACTCCCGACAGTAACAGAGACTATGGCTACACCTTC; CDR3: CASSLTPDSNRDYGYTF
size: .; V: TRBV7-9; J: TRBJ2-1; D: .; DNA: TGTGCCAGCAGCTTAGACAGGGAGCAGTTCTTC; CDR3: CASSLDREQFF
size: .; V: TRBV19; J: TRBJ1-5; D: .; DNA: TGTGCCAGTAGTATCCTAGCCAATCAGCCCCAGCATTTT; CDR3: CASSILANQPQHF
size: .; V: TRBV2; J: TRBJ2-1; D: TRBD2; DNA: TGTGCCAGCAGTAGGACTAGCCGGTCCTACAATGAGCAGTTCTTC; CDR3: CASSRTSRSYNEQFF
size: .; V: TRBV5-5; J: TRBJ1-1; D: .; DNA: TGTGCCAGCAGCCCCGGACAGACGAACACTGAAGCTTTCTTT; CDR3: CASSPGQTNTEAFF
size: .; V: TRBV6-4; J: TRBJ2-3; D: TRBD2; DNA: TGTGCCAGCAGTGAAATAGCGGGAGGGAGCACAGATACGCAGTATTTT; CDR3: CASSEIAGGSTDTQYF
size: .; V: TRBV2; J: TRBJ1-3; D: .; DNA: TGTGCCAGAGGGACACGGGCCTTCTCTGGAAACACCATATATTTT; CDR3: CARGTRAFSGNTIYF
size: .; V: TRBV7-6; J: TRBJ1-4; D: .; DNA: TGTGCCAGCAGCTTAGTTTCCGGACACCTTAATGAAAAACTGTTTTTT; CDR3: CASSLVSGHLNEKLFF
size: .; V: TRBV19; J: TRBJ2-3; D: TRBD2; DNA: TGTGCCAGTAGGCGGCTAGCGGGATGGGATACGCAGTATTTT; CDR3: CASRRLAGWDTQYF
size: .; V: TRBV9; J: TRBJ2-7; D: TRBD2; DNA: TGTGCCAGCAGCGTAGGGACTAGCGGGAGGAGCTCCTACGAGCAGTACTTC; CDR3: CASSVGTSGRSSYEQYF
size: few; V: TRBV9; J: TRBJ2-5; D: TRBD1; DNA: TGTGCCTGGGGACAGCGGGAGACCCAGTACTTC; CDR3: CAWGQRETQYF
size: .; V: TRBV5-6; J: TRBJ2-3; D: TRBD2; DNA: TGTGCCAGCAGCTTATATAGGCGGGAGTTAACAGATACGCAGTATTTT; CDR3: CASSLYRRELTDTQYF
size: few; V: TRBV6-1; J: TRBJ2-3; D: TRBD1; DNA: TGTGCCACCCTAGAACAGGGGGGAAAAGATACGCAGTATTTT; CDR3: CATLEQGGKDTQYF
size: few; V: TRBV27; J: TRBJ2-3; D: .; DNA: TGTGCCAGCAGTTGGAGATTCACAGATACGCAGTATTTT; CDR3: CASSWRFTDTQYF
size: .; V: TRBV7-2; J: TRBJ1-2; D: .; DNA: TGTGCCAGCAGCTTTGTAACCAGGGGCAGCTATGGCTACACCTTC; CDR3: CASSFVTRGSYGYTF
size: .; V: TRBV7-9; J: TRBJ1-3; D: .; DNA: TGTGCCAGCAGGGGGAGCTCTGGAAACACCATATATTTT; CDR3: CASRGSSGNTIYF
size: .; V: TRBV4-2; J: TRBJ2-7; D: TRBD2; DNA: TGTGCCAGCAGCCAGGGGGGGGAGAGCTCCTACGAGCAGTACTTC; CDR3: CASSQGGESSYEQYF
size: .; V: TRBV9; J: TRBJ1-6; D: TRBD1; DNA: TGTGCCAGCAGCGTGACAGGGGGCAATTCACCCCTCCACTTT; CDR3: CASSVTGGNSPLHF
size: .; V: TRBV2; J: TRBJ2-1; D: .; DNA: TGTGCCAGCACCCCCACAGGTCTCGGCTACAATGAGCAGTTCTTC; CDR3: CASTPTGLGYNEQFF
size: .; V: TRBV5-5; J: TRBJ2-7; D: .; DNA: TGTGCCAGCAGCTTGGACAGGGTAAACGAGCAGTACTTC; CDR3: CASSLDRVNEQYF
size: .; V: TRBV5-1; J: TRBJ2-5; D: .; DNA: TGCGCCAGCAGCTTGTCGAGCCAAGAGACCCAGTACTTC; CDR3: CASSLSSQETQYF
size: .; V: TRBV5-4; J: TRBJ1-2; D: .; DNA: TGTGCCAGCAGCCGTAACGGACAGTCGGAAAACTATGGCTACACCTTC; CDR3: CASSRNGQSENYGYTF
size: few; V: TRBV30; J: TRBJ1-5; D: .; DNA: TGTGCCTGGAATTACAATCAGCCCCAGCATTTT; CDR3: CAWNYNQPQHF